This T cell receptor (beta chain) was identified in a study of T cells in Graves' hyperthyroidism and ophthalmopathy. Study-level findings and limits: Most expanded thyroid clonotypes above 0.001 also appeared in blood.

RNA transcripts served as the template for amplifying TCR beta CDR3 regions. First-round RT-PCR of the TCR CDR3 relied on the HTBI primer set. One entry per CDR3 protein, called by TCRdb with MiXCR from the multiplex PCR reads. The sample shows approximately 400,000 distinct CDR3 sequences, 18% of them seen only once. The V gene lost 2 bases and the J gene lost 0 bases, with 21 bases spanning the gap. The CDR3 has 18 residues. Germline CDR1 and CDR2: DFQATT and SNEGSKA (reference sequence). With respect to this clonotype: The antigen is unknown.

Patients having uncontrolled infection, another autoimmune disease, pregnancy or lactation were not included. Diagnoses were established using clinical symptoms, serum thyroxine and TRAb, thyroid ultrasound and orbital computed tomography. The clonotype was recovered from a man younger than 30 with Graves' ophthalmopathy. The chain recombines TRBV20-1 with TRBJ2-3; possible D gene TRBD1, 6 bases. Input material: blood. CDR3 nucleotide sequence: TGCAGTGCTAGATTTACAGGGTCAATCGTCCCTAGCACAGATACGCAGTATTTT. Residues: CSARFTGSIVPSTDTQYF.